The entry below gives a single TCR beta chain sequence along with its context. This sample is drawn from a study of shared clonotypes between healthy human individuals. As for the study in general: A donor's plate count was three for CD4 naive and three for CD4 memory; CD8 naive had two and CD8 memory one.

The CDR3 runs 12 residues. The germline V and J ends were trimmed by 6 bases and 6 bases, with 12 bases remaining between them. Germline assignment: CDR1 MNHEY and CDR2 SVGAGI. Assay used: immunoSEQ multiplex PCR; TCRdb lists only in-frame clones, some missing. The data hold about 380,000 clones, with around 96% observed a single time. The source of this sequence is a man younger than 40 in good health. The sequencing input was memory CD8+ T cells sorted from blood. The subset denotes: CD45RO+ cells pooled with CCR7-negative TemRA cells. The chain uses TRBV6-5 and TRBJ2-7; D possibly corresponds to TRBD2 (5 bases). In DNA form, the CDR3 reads TGTGCCAGCAGCCCTATCCGGGGCGAGCAGTACTTC. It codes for CASSPIRGEQYF.